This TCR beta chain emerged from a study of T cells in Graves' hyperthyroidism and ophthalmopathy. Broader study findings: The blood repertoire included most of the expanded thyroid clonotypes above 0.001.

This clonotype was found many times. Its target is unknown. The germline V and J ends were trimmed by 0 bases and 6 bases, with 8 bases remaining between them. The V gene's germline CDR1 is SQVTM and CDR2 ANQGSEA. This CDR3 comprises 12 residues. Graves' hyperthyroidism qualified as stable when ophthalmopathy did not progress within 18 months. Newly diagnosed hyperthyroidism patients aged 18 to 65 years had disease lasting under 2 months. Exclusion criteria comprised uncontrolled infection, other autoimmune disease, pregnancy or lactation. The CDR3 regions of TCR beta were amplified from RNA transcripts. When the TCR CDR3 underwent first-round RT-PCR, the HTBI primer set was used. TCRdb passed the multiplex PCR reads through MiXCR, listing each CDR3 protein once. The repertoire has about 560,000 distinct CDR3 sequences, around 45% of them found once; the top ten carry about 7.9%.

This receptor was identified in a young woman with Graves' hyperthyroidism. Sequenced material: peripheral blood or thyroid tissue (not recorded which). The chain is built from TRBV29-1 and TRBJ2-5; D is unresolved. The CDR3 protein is CSVEDWGQTQYF. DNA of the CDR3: TGCAGCGTTGAAGATTGGGGTCAGACCCAGTACTTC.